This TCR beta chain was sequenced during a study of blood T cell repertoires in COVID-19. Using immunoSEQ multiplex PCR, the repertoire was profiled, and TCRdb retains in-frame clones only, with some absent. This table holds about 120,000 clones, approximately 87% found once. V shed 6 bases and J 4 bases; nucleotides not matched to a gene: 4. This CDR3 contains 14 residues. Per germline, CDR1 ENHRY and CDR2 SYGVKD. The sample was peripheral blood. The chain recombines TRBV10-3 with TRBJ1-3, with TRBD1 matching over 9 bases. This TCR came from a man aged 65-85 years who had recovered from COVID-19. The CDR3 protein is CAIRGTGSGNTIYF. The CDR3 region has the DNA TGTGCCATCAGGGGGACAGGGTCAGGAAACACCATATATTTT.